This record looks at one T cell receptor beta chain sequence and its context. The target antigen is unknown. The germline V gene encodes CDR1 MDHEN and CDR2 SYDVKM. There are 17 residues in the CDR3. With 3 bases removed from V and 0 bases from J, the gap between germline ends came to 15 bases. The sample belongs to a study of shared clonotypes between healthy human individuals. General observations from the study: The expectation was that sequencing depth would affect clonotype sharing among donors.

Across several immunoSEQ plates, the genomic DNA of each subset was split evenly. As handled by the study authors: ImmunoSEQ supplied junction-only sequences lacking quality scores, so filtering was different. Sequencing was performed with immunoSEQ multiplex PCR; in TCRdb, only in-frame clones are kept and a portion is missing. The V and J calls and clone size come from that table; D and trimming were worked out from the DNA. The table lists some 470,000 clones, 75% to 85% of them singletons, with 13% in the top ten. V is TRBV28 and J is TRBJ2-1, with D maybe TRBD2 (6 bases). The clonotype comes from a woman between 40 and 50 years old in good health. Some clones in this sample may be carry-over from other donors' samples. The sequencing sample was made of PBMCs. CDR3 amino acids: CASSLGLAFNSYNEQFF. The CDR3 DNA follows: TGTGCCAGCAGTTTGGGTCTAGCGTTCAACTCCTACAATGAGCAGTTCTTC.